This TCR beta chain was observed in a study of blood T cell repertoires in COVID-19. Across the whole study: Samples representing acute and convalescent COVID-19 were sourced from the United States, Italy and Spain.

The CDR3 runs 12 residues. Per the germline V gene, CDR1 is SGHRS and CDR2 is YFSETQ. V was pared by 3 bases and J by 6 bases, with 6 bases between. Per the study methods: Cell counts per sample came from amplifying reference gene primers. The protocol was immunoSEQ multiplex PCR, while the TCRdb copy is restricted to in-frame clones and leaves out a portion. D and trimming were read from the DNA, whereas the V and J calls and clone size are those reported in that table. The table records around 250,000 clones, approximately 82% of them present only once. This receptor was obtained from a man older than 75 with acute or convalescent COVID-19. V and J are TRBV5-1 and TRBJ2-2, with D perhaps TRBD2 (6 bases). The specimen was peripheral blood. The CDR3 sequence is CASSSGAGELFF. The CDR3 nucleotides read TGCGCCAGCAGCTCGGGGGCCGGGGAGCTGTTTTTT.